This entry concerns a single T cell receptor (beta chain). As yet, its antigen is unknown. Each sample had at least 6 million PBMCs isolated. There were at least 6 micrograms of total RNA extracted from every sample. The data stem from a study of blood T cells in healthy people across ages. Sample-barcoded 5' priming and a J-beta primer mix drove a second PCR of about 6 to 12 cycles. TCRdb independently ran MiXCR on the 5' RACE reads; one entry per CDR3 protein. Of about 680,000 distinct CDR3 sequences listed, around 48% are singletons. Findings and limits, study-wide: Lack of knowledge of donor CMV status possibly confounded expanded clonotype changes.

The clonotype was recovered from a woman in her fifties or sixties in good health. Material: blood.

CDR3 nucleotide sequence: TGTGCCAGCAGCCGGACAGGGGGCAACTTCAATGAGCAGTTCTTC. Protein: CASSRTGGNFNEQFF. The chain couples TRBV7-2 to TRBJ2-1; 11 positions match TRBD1. The CDR3 is made up of 15 amino acids. Germline V gene lookup returns CDR1 SGHTA and CDR2 FQGNSA. The junction had 6 bases not matched to a gene; V was cut back by 5 bases and J by 6 bases.